This T cell receptor beta chain emerged from a study of T cells in lung cancer brain metastases. The assay was immunoSEQ multiplex PCR, and TCRdb's table has in-frame clones only and misses some. The top ten clones hold about 3.5% of a sample with 4,400 or so clones, 70% to 90% of them seen once. Trimming removed 8 bases from V and 2 bases from J; junction bases left unmatched: 2. This CDR3 is built from 13 residues. Germline assignment: CDR1 MNHNY and CDR2 SVGAGI (reference sequence). The chain couples TRBV6-6 to TRBJ2-1, with 8 bases aligning to TRBD1. The sample taken for sequencing was tumor tissue from the primary lung tumor. The receptor comes from a woman aged 45-59 years with non-small cell lung cancer. CDR3 amino acids: CASDRGAYNEQFF. The DNA of the CDR3 is TGTGCCAGCGACAGGGGAGCCTACAATGAGCAGTTCTTC.